Below, 29 T cell receptor beta chains from the same sample are listed, as sequenced in a study of CD8+ T cells in alopecia areata. The authors extracted RNA and reverse transcribed it into cDNA as the sequencing template. Data came from immunoSEQ multiplex PCR; TCRdb stores just in-frame clones and leaves some out. The table has hundreds of thousands of clones, under 70% seen once. Sequenced here: CD4+ T cells sorted from blood, sampled at week 0. The receptors were gathered from a human donor with alopecia areata.

This chain links TRBV5-1 with TRBJ2-7; 7 nucleotides agree with TRBD1. Germline lookup yields CDR1 SGHRS and CDR2 YFSETQ. The CDR3 length is 14 residues. V was pared by 4 bases and J by 2 bases, with 6 bases of the junction left unmatched. CDR3 sequence: CASSTGQRTYEQYF. As DNA, the CDR3 is TGCGCCAGCAGCACGGGACAGCGAACCTACGAGCAGTACTTC. Full variable domain (missing parts from reference TRBV5-1 and TRBJ2-7): KAGVTQTPRYLIKTRGQQVTLSCSPISGHRSVSWYQQTPGQGLQFLFEYFSETQRNKGNFPGRFSGRQFSNSRSEMNVSTLELGDSALYLCASSTGQRTYEQYFGPGTRLTVT.

This chain joins TRBV20-1 and TRBJ1-3; D uncertain. The ends were cut back, 2 bases at V and 1 base at J, with 0 bases in the middle. This CDR3 contains 11 residues. The V gene's germline CDR1 is DFQATT and CDR2 SNEGSKA (reference sequence). The CDR3 sequence is CSARSGNTIYF. CDR3 in DNA: TGCAGTGCTAGATCTGGAAACACCATATATTTT.

This sequence joins TRBV5-6 and TRBJ2-5, with 12 bases identical to TRBD1. The CDR3 length is 17 residues. V was clipped by 3 bases and J by 5 bases; unmatched bases: 11. The germline CDR1 and CDR2 sequences are SGHDT and YYEEEE. The CDR3 reads CASSWSSGTGGSETQYF. CDR3 in DNA: TGTGCCAGCAGCTGGAGCTCCGGGACAGGGGGCTCGGAGACCCAGTACTTC.

This rearrangement joins TRBV5-4 to TRBJ1-2, with 7 bases lining up with TRBD1. J gave up 4 bases and V 4 bases, and 4 bases lay outside the gene matches. In germline, CDR1 is SGHNT, CDR2 YYREEE (reference sequence). This CDR3 is built from 13 residues. The DNA of the CDR3 is TGTGCCAGCAGCACGGGACAGATCTATGGCTACACCTTC. This sequence encodes CASSTGQIYGYTF.

This clone was found a few times. The rearrangement uses TRBV9 and TRBJ1-6, with 9 bases lining up with TRBD1. There are 16 residues in the CDR3. The junction had 10 bases not matched to a gene; V was cut back by 4 bases and J by 8 bases. The germline V gene has CDR1 SGDLS and CDR2 YYNGEE. The CDR3: CASSSGPGQGYSPLHF. The CDR3 coding sequence is TGTGCCAGCAGCTCGGGGCCGGGACAGGGATATTCACCCCTCCACTTT.

In this sample, this clone turned up a few times. V and J are TRBV6-7 and TRBJ1-5; 7 nucleotides align to TRBD1. TRBV6-7 has ORF status, its function being uncertain. Trimming took 6 bases from V and 11 from J; bases not matched to a gene: 7. CDR3 length equals 12 residues. CDR3 region: CASRKLDRAQHF. The CDR3 bases are TGTGCCAGCAGGAAACTTGACAGGGCCCAGCATTTT.

This chain connects TRBV30 to TRBJ1-2; D might be TRBD1 (5 bases). The CDR3 covers 13 residues. With 0 bases removed from V and 7 bases from J, the gap between germline ends came to 12 bases. Germline CDR1 and CDR2: GTSNPN and SVGIG (reference sequence). CDR3 sequence (DNA): TGTGCCTGGAGTGTAGCCGAGGGGTTTGGCTACACCTTC. Translation: CAWSVAEGFGYTF.

CDR3 coding DNA: TGCAGCGTTGGTGGGGGGCCTTCGGCCAAAAACATTCAGTACTTC. As protein: CSVGGGPSAKNIQYF. The chain employs TRBV29-1 and TRBJ2-4, with D perhaps given as TRBD1 or TRBD2 (6 bases each). V was pared by 4 bases and J by 1 base, with 14 bases between. The CDR3 covers 15 residues. Germline V gene lookup returns CDR1 SQVTM and CDR2 ANQGSEA.

The chain employs TRBV5-4 and TRBJ2-5; unclear D gene. The V gene lost 5 bases and the J gene lost 1 base, with 3 bases spanning the gap. CDR1 and CDR2 (germline): SGHNT, YYREEE (reference sequence). The CDR3 sequence is 11 residues long. The CDR3 DNA is TGTGCCAGCAGGTCCCAAGAGACCCAGTACTTC. The encoded protein is CASRSQETQYF. Full variable domain (remainder filled in from reference TRBV5-4 and TRBJ2-5): ETGVTQSPTHLIKTRGQQVTLRCSSQSGHNTVSWYQQALGQGPQFIFQYYREEENGRGNFPPRFSGLQFPNYSSELNVNALELDDSALYLCASRSQETQYFGPGTRLLVL.

A word on this clone: Within the sample, other DNA sequences also encode this same CDR3. V usage is TRBV29-1 and J usage is TRBJ1-1; no clear D gene. The CDR3 spans 13 residues. Germline-derived CDR1 and CDR2 are SQVTM and ANQGSEA. V was trimmed by 6 bases and J by 0 bases, leaving 11 bases between them. CDR3 in amino acids: CSVKTAMNTEAFF. CDR3 sequence (DNA): TGCAGCGTGAAAACTGCCATGAACACTGAAGCTTTCTTT.

The table lists this clone with many counts. The chain joins TRBV27 to TRBJ1-6; 7 nucleotides match TRBD1. V lost 6 bases and J lost 5; bases outside the gene matches: 7. This CDR3 comprises 15 residues. Germline V gene lookup returns CDR1 MNHEY and CDR2 SMNVEV (reference sequence). CDR3 amino acids: CASRRQGGDNSPLHF. CDR3 bases: TGTGCCAGCAGGCGACAGGGTGGGGATAATTCACCCCTCCACTTT.

V usage is TRBV30 and J usage is TRBJ2-6, with a weak D call TRBD2 (5 bases). The V end lost 8 bases, the J end lost 0 bases, and 8 bases lay between the germline ends. This CDR3 has 13 amino acids. Germline CDR1 is GTSNPN and CDR2 is SVGIG (reference sequence). The CDR3 region has the DNA TGTGCCCTTGGGAGCTCTGGGGCCAACGTCCTGACTTTC. Protein: CALGSSGANVLTF.

The chain links TRBV5-1 to TRBJ2-3; maybe TRBD2 (5 bases). The CDR3 runs 11 residues. Per germline, CDR1 SGHRS and CDR2 YFSETQ. Trimming stripped 5 bases from V and 7 bases from J, with 8 bases between. CDR3 coding DNA: TGCGCCAGCAGAGAGGGTAATACGCAGTATTTT. This sequence encodes CASREGNTQYF.

The rearrangement joins TRBV25-1 to TRBJ2-1, with D maybe TRBD1 (6 bases). Germline V CDR1 and CDR2: MGHDK, SYGVNS. The CDR3 is 14 amino acids. Trimming pared 3 bases from V and 9 bases from J, leaving 15 bases between. The CDR3 loop is CASSDTQGMVEQFF. In DNA form, the CDR3 reads TGTGCCAGCAGTGATACGCAGGGGATGGTTGAGCAGTTCTTC.

The V and J genes are TRBV30 and TRBJ2-7, with 8 bases aligning to TRBD1. Unmatched junction bases numbered 6, after V lost 1 base and J lost 4 bases. Germline CDR1 reads GTSNPN; CDR2 reads SVGIG (reference sequence). CDR3 length equals 14 residues. The CDR3 is CAWSGPGGMYEQYF. CDR3 nucleotide sequence: TGTGCCTGGAGTGGCCCAGGGGGCATGTACGAGCAGTACTTC. The full variable domain, completed using reference TRBV30 and TRBJ2-7, is SQTIHQWPATLVQPVGSPLSLECTVEGTSNPNLYWYRQAAGRGLQLLFYSVGIGQISSEVPQNLSASRPQDRQFILSSKKLLLSDSGFYLCAWSGPGGMYEQYFGPGTRLTVT.

The chain has TRBV9 and TRBJ1-6; no firm D call. Germline V gene sequence: CDR1 SGDLS, CDR2 YYNGEE. V lost 0 bases and J 10 bases, leaving 17 bases between the germline ends. The CDR3 has 16 amino acids. Here the CDR3 DNA reads TGTGCCAGCAGCGTAGGGTCCCGATCCTCGGCCTCACCCCTCCACTTT. This codes for CASSVGSRSSASPLHF.

This clone was counted once. The chain combines TRBV30 with TRBJ2-2, with D possibly TRBD2 on 7 matching bases. CDR1 is GTSNPN, CDR2 SVGIG, per germline (reference sequence). V lost 3 bases and J 6 bases, leaving 14 bases between the germline ends. The CDR3 runs 14 residues. The CDR3 region has the DNA TGTGCCTGGAGGCGTGCCGGGGGGCCCGGGGAGCTGTTTTTT. Encoded protein: CAWRRAGGPGELFF.

J is TRBJ2-5 and V is TRBV9; 9 bases are a match to TRBD2. Trimming removed 0 bases from V and 2 bases from J; junction bases left unmatched: 5. CDR1 and CDR2 from the germline V gene are SGDLS and YYNGEE. The CDR3 spans 16 residues. The CDR3 DNA follows: TGTGCCAGCAGCGTAGGGGGGCTAGCGGGGCAAGAGACCCAGTACTTC. Encoded protein: CASSVGGLAGQETQYF. The full variable domain, completed using reference TRBV9 and TRBJ2-5, is DSGVTQTPKHLITATGQRVTLRCSPRSGDLSVYWYQQSLDQGLQFLIQYYNGEERAKGNILERFSAQQFPDLHSELNLSSLELGDSALYFCASSVGGLAGQETQYFGPGTRLLVL.

In regard to this clone: This same CDR3 is encoded by further DNA sequences in the sample. V and J are TRBV9 and TRBJ2-7; D possibly corresponds to TRBD2 (5 bases). Germline V gene sequence: CDR1 SGDLS, CDR2 YYNGEE. V lost 0 bases and J 6 bases, leaving 10 bases between the germline ends. CDR3 length: 13 amino acids. CDR3 DNA: TGTGCCAGCAGCGTAGGGCCTGCGGGCGAGCAGTACTTC. Residues: CASSVGPAGEQYF.

The chain employs TRBV13 and TRBJ1-2; a possible D gene is TRBD1 (6 bases). Germline-derived CDR1 and CDR2 are PRHDT and FYEKMQ (reference sequence). Deletions cut 5 bases from V and 5 bases from J, with 15 bases between. CDR3 size: 14 residues. CDR3 region: CASSPLTGMYGYTF. In nucleotides, the CDR3 is TGTGCCAGCAGCCCTCTCACAGGGATGTATGGCTACACCTTC.

The genes are TRBV5-1 and TRBJ1-6, with D hard to call. CDR1 and CDR2 (germline): SGHRS, YFSETQ. V was clipped by 0 bases and J by 6 bases, with 7 bases between them. The CDR3 sequence is 14 residues long. CDR3 sequence: CASSLDGINSPLHF. The CDR3 region has the DNA TGCGCCAGCAGCTTGGACGGGATTAATTCACCCCTCCACTTT.

The chain is built from TRBV7-2 and TRBJ2-4; D gene uncertain. The CDR3 covers 13 residues. The germline gives CDR1 SGHTA, CDR2 FQGNSA. The germline V and J ends were trimmed by 4 bases and 12 bases, with 16 bases remaining between them. CDR3 DNA: TGTGCCAGCAGCTCCCTTGGGCGGTCAAATCAGTACTTC. Protein sequence: CASSSLGRSNQYF. Drawing the rest from reference TRBV7-2 and TRBJ2-4, the complete variable domain is GAGVSQSPSNKVTEKGKDVELRCDPISGHTALYWYRQSLGQGLEFLIYFQGNSAPDKSGLPSDRFSAERTGGSVSTLTIQRTQQEDSAVYLCASSSLGRSNQYFGAGTRLSVL.

The genes are TRBV29-1 and TRBJ2-5; 7 bases line up with TRBD1. CDR3 length equals 12 residues. Germline V lookup: CDR1 SQVTM, CDR2 ANQGSEA. V gave up 6 bases and J gave up 5 bases; unmatched junction bases: 6. The CDR3 sequence: CSVRGQGETQYF. The CDR3 DNA reads as TGCAGCGTAAGGGGGCAGGGGGAGACCCAGTACTTC.

The CDR3 nucleotides read TGTGCCTGGAGTCTCCTGGCTAGCACAGATACGCAGTATTTT. Translating it yields CAWSLLASTDTQYF. The rearrangement joins TRBV30 to TRBJ2-3; D remains ambiguous. The ends were cut back, 2 bases at V and 0 bases at J, with 9 bases in the middle. This CDR3 region has 14 residues. Per germline, CDR1 GTSNPN and CDR2 SVGIG (reference sequence).

The count of this clone is one. The chain recombines TRBV9 with TRBJ1-2; D not certain. Trimming cost V 1 base and J 0 bases, with 13 bases left between them. The CDR3 spans 16 residues. Germline V gene lookup returns CDR1 SGDLS and CDR2 YYNGEE. CDR3 protein: CASSVHPNTANYGYTF. In DNA, the CDR3 is TGTGCCAGCAGCGTACACCCCAATACGGCTAACTATGGCTACACCTTC.

Written as DNA, the CDR3 is TGTGCCAGCAGCTTCAGCCTGGGGGAGCAGTACTTC. It codes for CASSFSLGEQYF. This rearrangement joins TRBV7-9 to TRBJ2-7; no firm D call. The CDR3 is 12 amino acids. Trimming shortened V by 3 bases and J by 7 bases, and 10 bases separated the two germline ends. The germline gives CDR1 SEHNR, CDR2 FQNEAQ (reference sequence).

In this sample, this clone turned up many times. The genes are TRBV2 and TRBJ1-2; 10 nucleotides align to TRBD1. V dropped 7 bases and J dropped 6; count of bases not matched to a gene: 2. This CDR3 is 12 amino acids long. Per the germline V gene, CDR1 is SNHLY and CDR2 is FYNNEI. CDR3 nucleotide sequence: TGTGCCAGCACCGGGACAGGGGATGGCTACACCTTC. Its translation: CASTGTGDGYTF.

The chain recombines TRBV18 with TRBJ2-5; 7 bases are shared with TRBD1. Germline trimming cut 3 bases from V and 0 bases from J; bases unmatched to any gene: 4. The CDR3 consists of 15 residues. Germline CDR1 KGHSH, CDR2 LQKENI. CDR3 DNA: TGTGCCAGCTCACCCAGGACAGGCGACCAAGAGACCCAGTACTTC. It yields the protein CASSPRTGDQETQYF.

The rearrangement joins TRBV7-2 to TRBJ2-1; D uncertain. Germline V lookup: CDR1 SGHTA, CDR2 FQGNSA. Trimming took 5 bases from V and 4 from J, leaving 15 bases between them. The CDR3 is made up of 15 amino acids. In nucleotides, the CDR3 is TGTGCCAGCAGCGCTGGGTGGGGTACTTACAATGAGCAGTTCTTC. It encodes CASSAGWGTYNEQFF.